Listed here are 25 T cell receptor beta chains from one sample, sequenced in a study of regulatory T cells in long-lasting Graves disease. Through Arm-PCR of CDR3 regions and iRepertoire HTBI primers, TCR beta libraries were built. TCRdb re-called the multiplex PCR reads through MiXCR, storing one row per CDR3 protein. The data hold some 490,000 distinct CDR3 sequences, with 12% observed a single time. Indicated time point: newly diagnosed GD, antithyroid drugs for less than 3 months. There was RNA extracted from PBMCs, and the TCR library was made from it. The sample was also reused in another study, on T cells in Graves' hyperthyroidism and ophthalmopathy.

Sequenced material: peripheral blood mononuclear cells (PBMCs), taken at new diagnosis, from a patient treated with antithyroid drugs. These receptors all stem from a woman between 25 and 40 years old with Graves disease.

This clonotype was picked up many times. This chain uses TRBV24-1 with TRBJ2-3; D is unclear. Per the germline V gene, CDR1 is KGHDR and CDR2 is SFDVKD. V lost 8 bases and J 2 bases, leaving 13 bases between the germline ends. This CDR3 has 14 residues. The CDR3 sequence is CATTSGRPTDTQYF. The CDR3 DNA is TGTGCCACCACCTCAGGACGGCCCACAGATACGCAGTATTTT.

This chain links TRBV7-3 with TRBJ1-4; 10 nucleotides agree with TRBD1. Germline lookup yields CDR1 SGHTA and CDR2 FQGTGA. V dropped 5 bases and J dropped 3; count of bases not matched to a gene: 3. The CDR3 spans 15 residues. CDR3 residues: CASSPGQGANEKLFF. The CDR3 region has the DNA TGTGCCAGCAGCCCCGGACAGGGGGCTAATGAAAAACTGTTTTTT. Using reference TRBV7-3 and TRBJ1-4 for the parts outside the CDR3, the full variable domain is GAGVSQTPSNKVTEKGKYVELRCDPISGHTALYWYRQSLGQGPEFLIYFQGTGAADDSGLPNDRFFAVRPEGSVSTLKIQRTERGDSAVYLCASSPGQGANEKLFFGSGTQLSVL.

This clonotype appeared a few times. The chain joins TRBV6-1 to TRBJ2-7; D possibly corresponds to TRBD2 (5 bases). V lost 6 bases and J lost 0, with 15 bases in between. Germline V gives CDR1 MNHNS, CDR2 SASEGT. The CDR3 has 15 residues. CDR3 in DNA: TGTGCCAGCAGCTCGGGATCACAAATCTCCTACGAGCAGTACTTC. Protein sequence: CASSSGSQISYEQYF.

The chain combines TRBV7-9 with TRBJ2-7, with D perhaps TRBD1 or TRBD2 (5 bases each). This CDR3 spans 16 amino acids. CDR1 SEHNR and CDR2 FQNEAQ come from the germline V gene (reference sequence). V lost 5 bases to trimming and J lost 3 bases, with 20 bases between them. As DNA, the CDR3 is TGTGCCAGCAGCCCCCAAGGACATCGGGGAAACTACGAGCAGTACTTC. Amino acid sequence: CASSPQGHRGNYEQYF.

Only one count was recorded for this clonotype. The chain is built from TRBV6-2 or TRBV6-3 and TRBJ1-5, with 8 bases that match TRBD1. The CDR3 has 14 residues. The junction had 9 bases not matched to a gene; V was cut back by 7 bases and J by 7 bases. Germline CDR1 is MNHEY and CDR2 is SVGEGT. In nucleotides, the CDR3 is TGTGCCAGCATCAACACAGGGGGGAGCCAGCCCCAGCATTTT. Residues: CASINTGGSQPQHF.

This clonotype has ten or more counts. This CDR3 is CASSQVNGGYTF. Here the CDR3 DNA reads TGTGCCAGCAGCCAAGTAAATGGTGGCTACACCTTC. The chain combines TRBV3-1 with TRBJ1-2; no reliable D call. V lost 1 base to trimming and J lost 7 bases, with 7 bases between them. Germline V gene lookup returns CDR1 LGHDT and CDR2 YNNKEL (reference sequence). The CDR3 is 12 residues long.

This chain joins TRBV6-2 or TRBV6-3 and TRBJ2-1, with D unresolved. The CDR3 is made up of 14 amino acids. Germline CDR1 MNHEY, CDR2 SVGEGT. V lost 8 bases and J lost 2, with 13 bases in between. CDR3 residues: CASLGGQAYNEQFF. The CDR3 nucleotides are TGTGCCAGCTTGGGTGGGCAGGCCTACAATGAGCAGTTCTTC.

J is TRBJ2-1 and V is TRBV11-1, with TRBD2 matching 14 bases. Germline V lookup: CDR1 SGHAT, CDR2 FQDESV (reference sequence). The CDR3 runs to 16 residues. V lost 7 bases to trimming and J lost 9 bases; unmatched junction nucleotides: 11. This CDR3 is CASTMGGLAGGGEQFF. CDR3 bases: TGTGCCAGCACCATGGGAGGACTAGCGGGAGGCGGTGAGCAGTTCTTC.

This clonotype was seen a few times. V is TRBV6-1 and J is TRBJ1-2; D is ambiguous. CDR1 is MNHNS, CDR2 SASEGT, per germline. V gave up 10 bases and J gave up 6 bases, with 9 bases separating them. This CDR3 comprises 10 residues. The CDR3 reads CATKGDGYTF. CDR3 in DNA: TGTGCCACCAAGGGAGATGGCTACACCTTC.

This clonotype was recorded a few times. The rearrangement uses TRBV7-3 and TRBJ2-2; D uncertain. Trimming pared 5 bases from V and 6 bases from J, leaving 13 bases between. Germline lookup yields CDR1 SGHTA and CDR2 FQGTGA. The CDR3 has 14 residues. CDR3 sequence reads: CASSPSSFPGELFF. CDR3 DNA sequence: TGTGCCAGCAGCCCGTCTAGTTTCCCCGGGGAGCTGTTTTTT.

This clonotype came up many times. The chain uses TRBV6-1 and TRBJ2-5; 15 positions match TRBD2. The CDR3 extends over 17 amino acids. V lost 1 base to trimming and J lost 1 base; unmatched junction nucleotides: 1. CDR1 and CDR2 (germline): MNHNS, SASEGT. The CDR3 here is CASSEGTSGRGQETQYF. The CDR3 DNA is TGTGCCAGCAGTGAAGGGACTAGCGGGAGGGGCCAAGAGACCCAGTACTTC.

This clonotype has at least ten counts. The V and J genes are TRBV28 and TRBJ1-1; D unclear. CDR3 length equals 14 residues. The germline V gene encodes CDR1 MDHEN and CDR2 SYDVKM. Between the trimmed V and J ends, which lost 6 bases and 5 bases, there was a span of 16 bases. CDR3 region: CASRPIPVWTEAFF. CDR3 nucleotides: TGTGCCAGCAGGCCCATACCAGTATGGACTGAAGCTTTCTTT.

This clonotype was observed at least ten times. The chain recombines TRBV14 with TRBJ1-2, with D perhaps matching TRBD1 (5 bases). Germline assignment: CDR1 SGHDN and CDR2 FVKESK. V was shortened by 0 bases and J by 4 bases, with 12 bases between the two germline ends. The CDR3 covers 15 residues. DNA for the CDR3: TGTGCCAGCAGCCAAGATTTCCAGGGCGGCTATGGCTACACCTTC. It codes for CASSQDFQGGYGYTF.

There are a few counts of this clonotype. The J gene is TRBJ2-1, the V gene TRBV9; 7 nucleotides match TRBD2. This CDR3 comprises 16 residues. J lost 8 bases, V lost 2 bases, and 13 bases had no gene match. Per germline, CDR1 SGDLS and CDR2 YYNGEE. The CDR3 sequence is CASSVAPGGRSYEQFF. CDR3 DNA sequence: TGTGCCAGCAGCGTCGCGCCGGGAGGACGGTCGTATGAGCAGTTCTTC.

The sample holds many counts of this clonotype. The chain carries TRBV2 and TRBJ2-2; D is uncertain. V gave up 3 bases and J gave up 7 bases, with 12 bases separating them. Germline V CDR1 and CDR2: SNHLY, FYNNEI. The CDR3 is 14 amino acids. CDR3 residues: CASSEVIQGGELFF. In DNA, the CDR3 is TGTGCCAGCAGTGAGGTGATCCAAGGCGGGGAGCTGTTTTTT.

The chain combines TRBV29-1 with TRBJ1-1; weak D call: TRBD1 (5 bases). Germline V gene data show CDR1 as SQVTM and CDR2 as ANQGSEA. V dropped 6 bases and J dropped 6 bases, with 17 bases sitting between them. The CDR3 covers 13 residues. The CDR3 nucleotides read TGCAGCGTGATGGGAGGGGTATGGGCTGAAGCTTTCTTT. Amino acids: CSVMGGVWAEAFF.

The V gene is TRBV19, the J gene TRBJ2-3; tentative D call: TRBD1 (5 bases). This CDR3 contains 14 residues. Germline CDR1 and CDR2: LNHDA and SQIVND (reference sequence). Trimming cost V 8 bases and J 8 bases, with 20 bases left between them. Written as DNA, the CDR3 is TGTGCCAGTGCCGGTGGCACAGGCCTGGGTACGCAGTATTTT. It yields the protein CASAGGTGLGTQYF.

This clonotype was picked up many times. This rearrangement joins TRBV6-1 to TRBJ1-5; 8 nucleotides match TRBD1. The V and J ends lost 7 bases and 7 bases, in that order; junction bases with no gene match: 12. Germline V gene sequence: CDR1 MNHNS, CDR2 SASEGT. The CDR3 runs to 15 residues. CDR3 region: CASNKDRAGLQPQHF. The CDR3 DNA sequence: TGTGCCAGCAATAAGGACAGGGCTGGTTTACAGCCCCAGCATTTT.

Many counts were recorded for this clonotype. The rearrangement joins TRBV27 to TRBJ2-2; 9 bases line up with TRBD1. Per germline, CDR1 MNHEY and CDR2 SMNVEV (reference sequence). V shed 2 bases, J shed 4 bases, and the junction held 8 bases outside the gene matches. The CDR3 has 17 residues. The CDR3 sequence: CASSLIGTGTTTGELFF. The CDR3 DNA follows: TGTGCCAGCAGTTTAATCGGGACAGGGACCACCACCGGGGAGCTGTTTTTT.

This clonotype was picked up many times. This chain connects TRBV7-6 to TRBJ2-7; D not resolved. V was shortened by 7 bases and J by 4 bases, with 17 bases between the two germline ends. The CDR3 runs to 14 residues. The germline V gene has CDR1 SGHVS and CDR2 FNYEAQ. The CDR3 DNA follows: TGTGCCAGCACCCGATCGGAGCTTGGGTACGAGCAGTACTTC. Its translation: CASTRSELGYEQYF. Together with reference TRBV7-6 and TRBJ2-7, the CDR3 gives the full variable domain: GAGVSQSPRYKVTKRGQDVALRCDPISGHVSLYWYRQALGQGPEFLTYFNYEAQQDKSGLPNDRFSAERPEGSISTLTIQRTEQRDSAMYRCASTRSELGYEQYFGPGTRLTVT.

This clonotype was observed many times. V is TRBV2 and J is TRBJ1-2, with 11 bases lining up with TRBD1. The trim removed 6 bases at V and 4 bases at J, leaving 1 base unmatched. Germline V gene data show CDR1 as SNHLY and CDR2 as FYNNEI. The CDR3 is 13 residues long. CDR3 sequence: CASRGTGGYGYTF. Here the CDR3 DNA reads TGTGCCAGCAGGGGGACAGGGGGCTATGGCTACACCTTC.

There are many counts of this clonotype. The chain carries TRBV19 and TRBJ2-5, with 11 bases fitting TRBD2. In germline, CDR1 is LNHDA, CDR2 SQIVND (reference sequence). This CDR3 region has 17 residues. Unmatched junction bases numbered 8, after V lost 5 bases and J lost 0 bases. The CDR3 nucleotides read TGTGCCAGTAGTCCCGGGACTAGCGGAGTGTACCAAGAGACCCAGTACTTC. Translation: CASSPGTSGVYQETQYF.

J is TRBJ1-4 and V is TRBV5-1; the D is unclear. Germline-derived CDR1 and CDR2 are SGHRS and YFSETQ. There are 14 residues in the CDR3. The V and J ends lost 4 bases and 6 bases respectively, with 13 bases between them. DNA of the CDR3: TGCGCCAGCAGCCGCGCGGGCCCCGATGAAAAACTGTTTTTT. Translation: CASSRAGPDEKLFF. The whole variable domain, remainder taken from reference TRBV5-1 and TRBJ1-4, is KAGVTQTPRYLIKTRGQQVTLSCSPISGHRSVSWYQQTPGQGLQFLFEYFSETQRNKGNFPGRFSGRQFSNSRSEMNVSTLELGDSALYLCASSRAGPDEKLFFGSGTQLSVL.

This clonotype was counted ten times or more. This chain joins TRBV6-5 and TRBJ1-4; no clear D. Germline lookup yields CDR1 MNHEY and CDR2 SVGAGI. This CDR3 region has 16 residues. Trimming took 0 bases from V and 0 from J, leaving 8 bases between them. The CDR3 here is CASSYSFGATNEKLFF. For the CDR3, the DNA is TGTGCCAGCAGTTACTCGTTCGGTGCAACTAATGAAAAACTGTTTTTT.

This clonotype was found once. As DNA, the CDR3 is TGTGCCAGCAGTGAGATCCCCGGGACAGTGCCTTTTGATACGCAGTATTTT. This encodes CASSEIPGTVPFDTQYF. This chain links TRBV27 with TRBJ2-3, with 7 positions matching TRBD1. The V and J ends lost 5 bases and 6 bases, in that order; junction bases with no gene match: 17. Germline lookup yields CDR1 MNHEY and CDR2 SMNVEV (reference sequence). The CDR3 sequence is 17 residues long.